This T cell receptor (beta chain) was identified in a study of cytomegalovirus exposure and HLA in healthy donors. Turning to this clone: The antigen is unknown.

The CDR3 contains 17 residues. Germline V CDR1 and CDR2: SGDLS, YYNGEE. The ends lost 4 bases at V and 4 bases at J; junction bases unmatched: 6. PCR employed 60 Vbeta and 13 Jbeta primers. As originally analysed: Roughly 12 million shared chains were among approximately 80 million unique TCR beta chains counted in a later analysis. Some clones are missing from TCRdb's copy, which holds only in-frame ones; the method was immunoSEQ multiplex PCR. That table supplies the V and J calls and clone size; D and trimming were determined from the DNA. The repertoire consists of hundreds of thousands of clones, with roughly 82% occurring once and the leading ten covering about 6%. General observations from the study: Reports showed the classifier diagnosing cytomegalovirus status with high specificity and sensitivity. Investigators reported around 150 TCR beta chains as tied to cytomegalovirus. Immune exposure was documented only through CMV serostatus.

The genes are TRBV9 and TRBJ2-6, with 12 bases matching TRBD1. The source material was PBMCs. The receptor was derived from a middle-aged man in good health and CMV-seropositive. CDR3: CASSSGQGAAGANVLTF. In DNA, the CDR3 is TGTGCCAGCAGCTCGGGACAGGGGGCGGCAGGGGCCAACGTCCTGACTTTC.